This TCR beta chain was captured in a study of T cells in Graves' hyperthyroidism and ophthalmopathy. Overall study: The blood sample was taken at first diagnosis, before treatment began. Findings and limits, study-wide: Ophthalmopathy, which appeared later, was predicted by the model a median around 6.9 months before onset. From stable hyperthyroidism, ophthalmopathy was set apart by a 13 V-J model.

RNA transcripts gave rise to amplified TCR beta CDR3 regions. TCR CDR3 regions were first amplified by RT-PCR with HTBI primers. Via MiXCR, TCRdb re-called the multiplex PCR reads, giving one row per CDR3 protein. The sample holds over 700,000 distinct CDR3 sequences; approximately 19% are singletons and the top ten take approximately 16%. There are many counts of this clonotype. Antigen specificity is unknown. Sequencing was performed on blood. This clonotype originated in a woman aged 50 to 60 with Graves' hyperthyroidism that later progressed to Graves' ophthalmopathy.

The CDR3 region is CSVVRQETQYF. For the CDR3, the DNA is TGCAGCGTTGTTCGCCAAGAGACCCAGTACTTC. The chain is built from TRBV29-1 and TRBJ2-5; the D is unclear. The ends were cut back, 4 bases at V and 1 base at J, with 4 bases in the middle. Germline CDR1 SQVTM, CDR2 ANQGSEA. CDR3 length equals 11 residues.